This TCR beta chain was captured by sequencing in a study of T-cell memory formation after mild COVID-19. Findings and limits, study-wide: Of the contracting clones, CD4+ ones lay mainly in CM and EM, and CD8+ ones in EMRA. Researchers found some responding clones in pre-infection memory, a sign that cross-reactive memory joined.

V shed 6 bases, J shed 1 base, and the junction held 8 bases outside the gene matches. The CDR3 extends over 14 amino acids. Germline CDR1 reads DFQATT; CDR2 reads SNEGSKA (reference sequence). Points on this clonotype: Its target is unknown.

TCRdb reprocessed the 5' RACE reads with MiXCR, giving one entry per CDR3 protein. Of about 610,000 distinct CDR3 sequences in the sample, approximately 15% were seen once. J is TRBJ1-1 and V is TRBV20-1; 7 bases are shared with TRBD1. Sequenced: PBMCs or a T cell subset sorted from them (not recorded which). The sequence was collected from an adult woman who had mild COVID-19 (a few samples of this study predate the infection). Cell type and time point are not known. CDR3 protein: CSAEQGTTNTEAFF. CDR3 DNA: TGCAGTGCCGAACAGGGGACAACGAACACTGAAGCTTTCTTT.